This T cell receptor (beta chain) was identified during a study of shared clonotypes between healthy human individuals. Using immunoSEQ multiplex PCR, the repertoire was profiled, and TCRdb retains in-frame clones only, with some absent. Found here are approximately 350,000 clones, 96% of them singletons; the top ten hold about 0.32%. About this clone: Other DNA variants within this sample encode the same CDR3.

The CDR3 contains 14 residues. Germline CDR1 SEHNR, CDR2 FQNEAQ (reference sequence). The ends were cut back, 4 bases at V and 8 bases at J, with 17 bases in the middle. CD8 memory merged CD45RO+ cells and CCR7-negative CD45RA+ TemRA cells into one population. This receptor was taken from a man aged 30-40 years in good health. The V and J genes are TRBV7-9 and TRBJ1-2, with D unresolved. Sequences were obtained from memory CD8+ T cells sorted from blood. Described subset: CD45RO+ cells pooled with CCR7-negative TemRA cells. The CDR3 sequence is CASSSYVLGYGYTF. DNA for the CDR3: TGTGCCAGCAGCTCCTACGTGTTGGGGTACGGCTACACCTTC.